The 17 T cell receptor beta chains below all came from one sample that was sequenced in a study of patients and donors after allogeneic stem cell transplantation (TCRdb year 2020). The library was generated by RT-PCR. The sequencer was a NextSeq 550. TCRdb took the public reads, trimmed them with fastp at Q25, ran MiXCR for clone calling and kept in-frame beta chains. Here each entry gathers all rows of one CDR3 protein and keeps the most common genes and DNA. The sample table contains fewer than 15,000 distinct CDR3 sequences; only one count was recorded for roughly 24% of them. Together, the top ten hold 45% to 55% of the sample. Sequenced: blood, either unsorted or a sorted T cell fraction (not recorded which). The receptor source for this set is a human donor who was either an allogeneic HSCT recipient or a stem cell or donor lymphocyte infusion donor (not recorded which). It is not recorded whose cells these are; they may come from a transplant donor.

The V call is TRBV4-3, the J call TRBJ1-4; possibly TRBD1 for D (5 bases). The V gene lost 0 bases and the J gene lost 8 bases, with 7 bases spanning the gap. This CDR3 region has 13 residues. The germline gives CDR1 LGHNA, CDR2 YSLEER. CDR3 sequence: CASSQDRGEKLFF. The CDR3 region has the DNA TGCGCCAGCAGCCAAGATAGGGGAGAAAAACTGTTTTTT.

The chain couples TRBV4-3 to TRBJ1-1; D call uncertain. Germline lookup yields CDR1 LGHNA and CDR2 YSLEER. V dropped 3 bases and J dropped 0 bases, with 26 bases sitting between them. The CDR3 contains 20 residues. The CDR3 DNA follows: TGCGCCAGCAGCCAGGATCAACCGGGGTGGGCAGGAGTGATGAACACTGAAGCTTTCTTT. Translated: CASSQDQPGWAGVMNTEAFF.

V usage is TRBV27 and J usage is TRBJ1-2, with unresolved D. The germline V and J ends were trimmed by 5 bases and 1 base, with 14 bases remaining between them. This CDR3 region has 15 residues. Germline assignment: CDR1 MNHEY and CDR2 SMNVEV (reference sequence). The CDR3 coding sequence is TGTGCCAGCAGTCCGCATATAGGCAGTAACTATGGCTACACCTTC. Translation gives CASSPHIGSNYGYTF.

This chain links TRBV5-6 with TRBJ2-7, with D possibly being TRBD1 (5 bases). This CDR3 spans 14 amino acids. Germline assignment: CDR1 SGHDT and CDR2 YYEEEE. The germline V and J ends were trimmed by 4 bases and 2 bases, with 13 bases remaining between them. CDR3 loop: CASSPPDSPYEQYF. The CDR3 DNA follows: TGTGCCAGCAGCCCTCCAGACAGCCCCTACGAGCAGTACTTC. Together with reference TRBV5-6 and TRBJ2-7, the CDR3 gives the full variable domain: DAGVTQSPTHLIKTRGQQVTLRCSPKSGHDTVSWYQQALGQGPQFIFQYYEEEERQRGNFPDRFSGHQFPNYSSELNVNALLLGDSALYLCASSPPDSPYEQYFGPGTRLTVT.

The chain combines TRBV28 with TRBJ2-1; TRBD2 matches at 12 bases. Germline-derived CDR1 and CDR2 are MDHEN and SYDVKM. The CDR3 has 15 amino acids. The ends lost 5 bases at V and 6 bases at J; junction bases unmatched: 5. CDR3 DNA: TGTGCCAGCAGTGAACTAGCGGGAGGTTTCAATGAGCAGTTCTTC. Protein: CASSELAGGFNEQFF. Full variable domain (missing parts from reference TRBV28 and TRBJ2-1): DVKVTQSSRYLVKRTGEKVFLECVQDMDHENMFWYRQDPGLGLRLIYFSYDVKMKEKGDIPEGYSVSREKKERFSLILESASTNQTSMYLCASSELAGGFNEQFFGPGTRLTVL.

The V gene is TRBV7-2, the J gene TRBJ1-4; the D is unclear. Trimming left V 5 bases short and J 8 bases short, with 18 bases between. The CDR3 loop spans 15 amino acids. CDR1 is SGHTA and CDR2 is FQGNSA in the germline V gene. CDR3 residues: CASSPQRKSDEKLFF. DNA for the CDR3: TGTGCCAGCAGCCCCCAAAGGAAGTCTGACGAAAAACTGTTTTTT.

CDR3 in DNA: TGTGCCAGCAGTTACTCGACTCGGAATGAGCAGTTCTTC. Amino acid sequence: CASSYSTRNEQFF. The chain couples TRBV6-5 to TRBJ2-1; D unclear. CDR1 and CDR2 from the germline V gene are MNHEY and SVGAGI. Trimming left V 0 bases short and J 7 bases short, with 7 bases between. The CDR3 extends over 13 amino acids.

The gene calls are TRBV6-1 and TRBJ1-4; 7 nucleotides match TRBD1. The V gene end was trimmed by 4 bases and the J gene end by 6 bases; junction bases not matched to a gene: 8. The CDR3 consists of 15 residues. Germline lookup yields CDR1 MNHNS and CDR2 SASEGT. The CDR3 here is CASSVGPGQYEKLFF. DNA for the CDR3: TGTGCCAGCAGTGTCGGGCCGGGACAGTATGAAAAACTGTTTTTT.

The chain recombines TRBV20-1 with TRBJ2-7; D call uncertain. Germline V CDR1 and CDR2: DFQATT, SNEGSKA (reference sequence). The CDR3 consists of 13 residues. Trimming left V 1 base short and J 3 bases short, with 10 bases between. CDR3 sequence (DNA): TGCAGTGCTAGAGCAGCAACCCACTACGAGCAGTACTTC. It translates to CSARAATHYEQYF.

This clonotype was observed a single time. This CDR3 reads CASSYNSGADTQYF. The DNA of the CDR3 is TGCGCCAGCAGCTATAACTCGGGAGCGGATACGCAGTATTTT. V and J are TRBV5-1 and TRBJ2-3, with D tentatively TRBD2 (6 bases). The V gene's germline CDR1 is SGHRS and CDR2 YFSETQ. V was clipped by 3 bases and J by 6 bases, with 14 bases between them. This CDR3 contains 14 residues.

The V call is TRBV19, the J call TRBJ2-5; D call uncertain. Germline-derived CDR1 and CDR2 are LNHDA and SQIVND (reference sequence). Trimming removed 6 bases at V and 1 base at J, with 12 bases between. This CDR3 region has 14 residues. The chain's CDR3 is CASRSRAIQETQYF. In DNA, the CDR3 is TGTGCCAGTAGATCTAGGGCCATCCAAGAGACCCAGTACTTC.

The chain has TRBV12-3 or TRBV12-4 and TRBJ1-1; 8 bases map to TRBD1. This CDR3 region has 11 residues. The ends lost 6 bases at V and 7 bases at J; junction bases unmatched: 1. CDR3 in DNA: TGTGCCAGCAGAGACAGGGGTGAAGCTTTCTTT. Translating gives CASRDRGEAFF.

V and J are TRBV6-2 or TRBV6-3 and TRBJ1-5; a possible D gene is TRBD1 (5 bases). The V end lost 6 bases, the J end lost 0 bases, and 9 bases lay between the germline ends. This CDR3 is 14 amino acids long. Germline V gene data show CDR1 as MNHEY and CDR2 as SVGEGT. CDR3 DNA sequence: TGTGCCAGCAGGAGGGACGGTAGCAATCAGCCCCAGCATTTT. It translates to CASRRDGSNQPQHF.

There are many counts of this clonotype. The chain combines TRBV12-3 or TRBV12-4 with TRBJ2-1; TRBD2 matches 7 bases. After removal of 3 bases from V and 7 bases from J, the junction contained 3 bases not matched to a gene. CDR3 length equals 13 residues. This CDR3 reads CASSLGEGNEQFF. Written as DNA, the CDR3 is TGTGCCAGCAGTTTGGGGGAGGGAAATGAGCAGTTCTTC.

This clonotype was picked up many times. The DNA for the CDR3 is TGTGCCAGCAGTTTAGGGGGACATCAAGCTTTCTTT. This sequence encodes CASSLGGHQAFF. The genes are TRBV12-3 or TRBV12-4 and TRBJ1-1, with a possible D match to TRBD1 (6 bases). The CDR3 runs 12 residues. With 1 base removed from V and 9 bases from J, the gap between germline ends came to 9 bases.

The chain has TRBV7-9 and TRBJ2-5, with D possibly TRBD1 on 5 matching bases. Germline CDR1 and CDR2: SEHNR and FQNEAQ (reference sequence). Trimming shortened V by 4 bases and J by 0 bases, and 9 bases separated the two germline ends. The CDR3 runs to 14 residues. This chain's CDR3 is CASSYQGNQETQYF. For the CDR3, the DNA is TGTGCCAGCAGCTATCAGGGTAACCAAGAGACCCAGTACTTC.

This clonotype was counted between two and nine times. The chain joins TRBV20-1 to TRBJ1-4, with a possible D match to TRBD1 (6 bases). Germline-derived CDR1 and CDR2 are DFQATT and SNEGSKA (reference sequence). This CDR3 contains 12 residues. The V gene lost 5 bases and the J gene lost 5 bases, with 9 bases spanning the gap. The CDR3 region has the DNA TGCAGTGCTCTCCAGGGGAATGAAAAACTGTTTTTT. The encoded protein is CSALQGNEKLFF.